The clone carrying this TCR beta chain was found many times. From the germline J gene comes the end of the CDR3, since the read stops 3 residues before it. Profiled with immunoSEQ multiplex PCR; TCRdb holds only in-frame clones, not every one. This repertoire holds approximately 44,000 clones, and none appear only once. V lost 2 bases and J 0 bases, leaving 11 bases between the germline ends. The germline gives CDR1 MNHNS, CDR2 SASEGT. The CDR3 is made up of 15 amino acids. The data were taken from a study of T cell clonality in common variable immunodeficiency. Sequencing input: peripheral blood mononuclear cells. The TCR originated in a person aged 18-69 years in good health. The chain employs TRBV6-1 and TRBJ2-7; perhaps TRBD2 as D (6 bases). The part of the CDR3 DNA that was read is TGTGCCAGCAGTGAACTGGGGGGAAGCTCCTACGAG. Translation gives CASSELGGSSYE. The whole CDR3 protein reads CASSELGGSSYEQYF.